Listed below are T cell receptor beta chains from one sample, sequenced in a study of shared clonotypes between healthy human individuals. TCRdb's copy holds only in-frame clones and misses some; the assay was immunoSEQ multiplex PCR. The sample contains roughly 550,000 clones, 95% of which appear only once. Input material: naive CD8+ T cells sorted from blood. The receptors derive from a woman aged 25 to 39 in good health. CDR3s include the opening cysteine and the closing phenylalanine or tryptophan. The order of the fields is clone size, V gene, CDR3 protein. A row's size may be missing; if present it is once, few, many or a size class.

. TRBV14 CASSQGRGGAYEQYF
once TRBV4-2 CASSQGLPYEQYF
. TRBV28 CASSLEQVEYEQYF
. TRBV27 CASSSGTSGNNEQFF
. TRBV6-1 CASRVAGGLEQYF
. TRBV21-1 CACNRYSYEQYF
. TRBV27 CASSLGGLAGGAQYF
. TRBV9 CASSPSFSSSYNEQFF
. TRBV19 CASRPVEAVNEKLFF
. TRBV5-1 CASSLSPSYEQYF
. TRBV2 CASNGLAGVYEQYF
. TRBV29-1 CSVGRRGTTDTQYF
. TRBV19 CASIGSTDTQYF
. TRBV5-1 CASSLAWGGVATEAFF
. TRBV7-3 CASSLAGVKYNEQFF
once TRBV27 CASSFVGTSGNEQYF
. TRBV10-1 CASSTGARPYNEQFF
. TRBV28 CASRVWTGGYEQYF
. TRBV5-6 CASSAGGRERWDTQYF
. TRBV28 CASSPGWTAGNEKLFF
once TRBV9 CASSASGRINEKLFF
. TRBV14 CASSQEVGRGQFF
. TRBV5-6 CASSLASGSFYEQFF
. TRBV14 CASRYRDGGSYEQYF
. TRBV27 CASSPNPAPNYGYTF
. TRBV6-1 CASSEAQYF
. TRBV5-6 CASSRTSNEQFF
. TRBV29-1 CSVQTPTYNEQFF
. TRBV2 CASSDGPGTNEKLFF
. TRBV5-4 CASSGVAGGLNEQFF
. TRBV28 CASRRGDRVADTQYF
. TRBV28 CASTGDPRGYNEQFF
. TRBV2 CASSEHDPGLAYNEQFF
. TRBV28 CASRNLAGNNEQFF
once TRBV19 CASSIVQGSEQFF
. TRBV27 CASSLSPGTRQETQYF
. TRBV7-3 CASSLTERDTQYF
. TRBV7-8 CASSHLHAYGYTF
. TRBV18 CASSPLGQGSEVEVYGYTF
. TRBV19 CASTLLAGGPDNEQFF
. TRBV28 CASSLWASGREGTGELFF
. TRBV6-1 CASSETTQNQPQHF
. TRBV5-6 CASSSLSGTQYF
. TRBV2 CASIFEGNYGYTF
. TRBV1 CTSSRVANVLTF
. TRBV4-1 CASSPTTGTSSYEQYF
. TRBV28 CASSFPSLGRYNEQFF
. TRBV27 CASSFFGGNYEQYF
. TRBV19 CASSDRGRDYGYTF
. TRBV27 CASSSGLAGGQSYEQYF
. TRBV28 CASATEFEETQYF
. TRBV28 CASTPHGGVETGELFF
. TRBV6-5 CASSYGEGYGYTF
once TRBV28 CASSYPGGPGGYTF
. TRBV9 CASSSRVGPAEQFF
. TRBV28 CASSPEGQGFLHQPQHF